These T cell receptor beta chains were read from a single sample in a study of blood T cell repertoires in COVID-19. The method was immunoSEQ multiplex PCR; TCRdb's version includes in-frame clones alone and lacks a portion of them. This table holds some 200,000 clones, about 85% found once. The sample was peripheral blood. These receptors were taken from a woman of 80 years or more with COVID-19, enrolled during active disease. Both conserved end residues are part of each CDR3. Fields, in order: D gene, V gene, J gene, clone size, CDR3 protein, CDR3 DNA. A D gene is named only where the DNA matches it firmly. Where a row states a size, it is once, few, many or the class of an expanded clone; other rows omit it.

D: NA
V: TRBV7-2
J: TRBJ1-3
size: few
CDR3: CASSPGIGGGNTIYF
DNA: TGTGCCAGCAGCCCCGGGATCGGGGGAGGAAACACCATATATTTT

D: NA
V: TRBV6-4
J: TRBJ2-2
size: NA
CDR3: CASRGGTANTGELFF
DNA: TGTGCCAGCAGAGGAGGGACGGCGAACACCGGGGAGCTGTTTTTT

D: NA
V: TRBV5-1
J: TRBJ1-3
size: NA
CDR3: CASSEQGSGNTIYF
DNA: TGCGCCAGCAGCGAACAGGGTTCAGGAAACACCATATATTTT

D: NA
V: TRBV28
J: TRBJ1-1
size: NA
CDR3: CASSLKGRAEAFF
DNA: TGTGCCAGCAGTTTAAAAGGCAGGGCTGAAGCTTTCTTT

D: NA
V: TRBV28
J: TRBJ1-5
size: NA
CDR3: CASSLPSTVNQPQHF
DNA: TGTGCCAGCAGTCTACCCTCGACAGTCAATCAGCCCCAGCATTTT

D: NA
V: TRBV3-1/TRBV3-2
J: TRBJ1-1
size: NA
CDR3: CASSQGWSVEAFF
DNA: TGTGCCAGCAGCCAAGGTTGGAGCGTTGAAGCTTTCTTT

D: NA
V: TRBV4-1
J: TRBJ1-4
size: NA
CDR3: CASSPRDFRLIDEKLFF
DNA: TGCGCCAGCAGCCCTCGGGACTTCCGGCTTATAGATGAAAAACTGTTTTTT

D: NA
V: TRBV12-5
J: TRBJ2-6
size: NA
CDR3: CASGNRDMSSGANVLTF
DNA: TGTGCTAGTGGGAACAGGGATATGAGCTCTGGGGCCAACGTCCTGACTTTC

D: NA
V: TRBV28
J: TRBJ2-7
size: once
CDR3: CASSFIRGHEQYF
DNA: TGTGCCAGCAGTTTTATCAGGGGACACGAGCAGTACTTC

D: TRBD2
V: TRBV10-1
J: TRBJ2-3
size: NA
CDR3: CASSYSGGVGDTQYF
DNA: TGCGCCAGCAGTTATAGCGGGGGGGTTGGAGATACGCAGTATTTT

D: TRBD1
V: TRBV28
J: TRBJ1-5
size: few
CDR3: CASSWGQISDQPQHF
DNA: TGTGCCAGCAGTTGGGGACAGATCTCCGATCAGCCCCAGCATTTT

D: TRBD2
V: TRBV10-3
J: TRBJ2-5
size: once
CDR3: CAISDSRGGGETQYF
DNA: TGTGCCATCAGTGACTCTCGGGGGGGCGGGGAGACCCAGTACTTC

D: NA
V: TRBV6-5
J: TRBJ1-1
size: NA
CDR3: CASRRGRGAFF
DNA: TGTGCCAGCAGGCGGGGGCGCGGAGCTTTCTTT

D: TRBD1
V: TRBV9
J: TRBJ1-1
size: NA
CDR3: CASSVGMGQKNTEAFF
DNA: TGTGCCAGCAGCGTTGGCATGGGACAGAAGAACACTGAAGCTTTCTTT

D: TRBD2
V: TRBV27
J: TRBJ2-3
size: NA
CDR3: CASSSGGITDTQYF
DNA: TGTGCCAGCAGTTCGGGGGGAATTACAGATACGCAGTATTTT

D: TRBD1
V: TRBV7-2
J: TRBJ2-7
size: once
CDR3: CASSQTGLSPYEQYF
DNA: TGTGCCAGCAGTCAGACAGGGTTAAGCCCCTACGAGCAGTACTTC

D: NA
V: TRBV3-1/TRBV3-2
J: TRBJ2-1
size: few
CDR3: CASSQAGRVTHYNEQFF
DNA: TGTGCCAGCAGCCAAGCCGGTCGGGTGACGCACTACAATGAGCAGTTCTTC

D: TRBD1
V: TRBV3-1/TRBV3-2
J: TRBJ2-3
size: NA
CDR3: CASSQGQGASDTQYF
DNA: TGTGCCAGCAGCCAAGGACAGGGGGCATCAGATACGCAGTATTTT

D: TRBD1
V: TRBV18
J: TRBJ2-4
size: NA
CDR3: CASSPPGTGNDIQYF
DNA: TGTGCCAGCTCACCCCCCGGGACAGGGAATGACATTCAGTACTTC

D: TRBD2
V: TRBV10-3
J: TRBJ2-5
size: NA
CDR3: CASGLAGGPGETQYF
DNA: TGTGCCAGCGGTCTAGCGGGGGGGCCTGGAGAGACCCAGTACTTC

D: TRBD1
V: TRBV7-2
J: TRBJ2-5
size: NA
CDR3: CASSFGQVQETQYF
DNA: TGTGCCAGCAGCTTCGGACAGGTCCAAGAGACCCAGTACTTC

D: TRBD1
V: TRBV7-2
J: TRBJ1-6
size: NA
CDR3: CASSVQGAGSPLHF
DNA: TGTGCCAGCAGCGTCCAGGGGGCTGGTTCACCCCTCCACTTT

D: NA
V: TRBV28
J: TRBJ1-1
size: once
CDR3: CASSFEEGRTNTEAFF
DNA: TGTGCCAGCAGTTTCGAGGAGGGCAGAACGAACACTGAAGCTTTCTTT

D: TRBD1
V: TRBV9
J: TRBJ2-1
size: once
CDR3: CASSVMGQVYNEQFF
DNA: TGTGCCAGCAGCGTAATGGGACAGGTCTACAATGAGCAGTTCTTC